What follows are 23 T cell receptor beta chains derived from one specimen sequenced in a study of Graves' ophthalmopathy and Graves' hyperthyroidism. Scientists amplified the TCR beta CDR3 regions from RNA transcripts. RT-PCR was first run with HTBI primers, then multiplex PCR in a second round. TCRdb called the multiplex PCR reads again in MiXCR, with one record for every CDR3 protein. This sample has a few hundred thousand distinct CDR3 sequences, with roughly 20% found just once. Specimen: peripheral blood. All receptors derive from a woman under 30 with stable Graves' hyperthyroidism.

This clonotype showed up just a few times. V usage is TRBV18 and J usage is TRBJ2-2; D ambiguous. The V and J ends lost 2 bases and 4 bases respectively, with 17 bases between them. The germline gives CDR1 KGHSH, CDR2 LQKENI. There are 17 residues in the CDR3. For the CDR3, the DNA is TGTGCCAGCTCACCAGTATTCGGACGCAGTAGCACCGGGGAGCTGTTTTTT. It translates to CASSPVFGRSSTGELFF.

This clonotype was seen many times. The gene calls are TRBV10-3 and TRBJ2-7; D gene uncertain. Germline assignment: CDR1 ENHRY and CDR2 SYGVKD. The V end lost 4 bases, the J end lost 2 bases, and 6 bases lay between the germline ends. The CDR3 length is 12 residues. This chain's CDR3 is CAISGRTYEQYF. CDR3 coding DNA: TGTGCCATCAGTGGCAGAACCTACGAGCAGTACTTC.

This clonotype has a count of ten or more. The J gene is TRBJ2-5, the V gene TRBV28, with 8 positions matching TRBD1. The germline gives CDR1 MDHEN, CDR2 SYDVKM. This CDR3 has 14 residues. V gave up 1 base and J gave up 3 bases; unmatched junction bases: 1. CDR3 residues: CASSLLGQEETQYF. CDR3 coding DNA: TGTGCCAGCAGTTTATTGGGACAGGAAGAGACCCAGTACTTC.

At least ten counts were recorded for this clonotype. The chain combines TRBV2 with TRBJ2-5, with D unclear. Deletions cut 3 bases from V and 0 bases from J, with 5 bases between. The length of the CDR3 is 13 residues. Germline CDR1 and CDR2: SNHLY and FYNNEI. The DNA for the CDR3 is TGTGCCAGCAGTGAGAGGTACCAAGAGACCCAGTACTTC. This sequence encodes CASSERYQETQYF.

This chain uses TRBV28 with TRBJ1-6; 7 nucleotides agree with TRBD1. This CDR3 is 15 amino acids long. Germline-derived CDR1 and CDR2 are MDHEN and SYDVKM. V was clipped by 6 bases and J by 11 bases; unmatched bases: 13. The CDR3 nucleotides read TGTGCCAGCAGCTTTGACCCATGGACAGGCCCACCCCTCCACTTT. Amino acid sequence: CASSFDPWTGPPLHF.

The J gene is TRBJ2-7, the V gene TRBV6-1; maybe TRBD1 (6 bases). Per the germline V gene, CDR1 is MNHNS and CDR2 is SASEGT. This CDR3 is 14 amino acids long. V shed 7 bases and J shed 5 bases, with 18 bases lying between them. CDR3 amino acids: CASIPGQGSNEQYF. CDR3 coding DNA: TGTGCCAGCATCCCGGGGCAGGGGAGTAACGAGCAGTACTTC.

In its sample, this clonotype was seen many times. In nucleotides, the CDR3 is TGCGCCAGCAGCCAAGAAGGCAGGGGAGTTTATGGCTACACCTTC. This sequence encodes CASSQEGRGVYGYTF. V usage is TRBV4-3 and J usage is TRBJ1-2; possibly TRBD1 for D (6 bases). The V end lost 0 bases, the J end lost 5 bases, and 13 bases lay between the germline ends. The CDR3 runs to 15 residues. Germline V CDR1 and CDR2: LGHNA, YSLEER.

This clonotype was seen at least ten times. This chain uses TRBV20-1 with TRBJ2-5; tentative D call: TRBD1 (5 bases). The germline gives CDR1 DFQATT, CDR2 SNEGSKA (reference sequence). CDR3 length: 15 residues. V shed 3 bases and J shed 1 base, with 15 bases lying between them. DNA of the CDR3: TGCAGTGCTAGCCGCTCATTGGGGCCCCAAGAGACCCAGTACTTC. It translates to CSASRSLGPQETQYF.

Worth noting for this clonotype: A much larger clone sits a single nucleotide away, making a read error possible. Since no conserved phenylalanine or tryptophan closes the CDR3, a read error is the likely cause. This sequence joins TRBV10-3 and TRBJ2-2; TRBD2 agrees at 12 bases. Germline assignment: CDR1 ENHRY and CDR2 SYGVKD. Unmatched junction bases numbered 1, after V lost 5 bases and J lost 3 bases. The CDR3 spans 15 residues. The CDR3 reads CAISRLAGDTGELFV. The CDR3 nucleotides read TGTGCCATCAGTAGACTAGCGGGAGACACCGGGGAGCTGTTTGTT.

This clonotype was recorded many times. The chain combines TRBV2 with TRBJ1-2; TRBD1 aligns across 8 bases. The CDR3 is 14 residues long. Germline V lookup: CDR1 SNHLY, CDR2 FYNNEI. V lost 6 bases to trimming and J lost 0 bases; unmatched junction nucleotides: 3. In DNA form, the CDR3 reads TGTGCCAGCAGCCGGGACAGGACTAACTATGGCTACACCTTC. As protein: CASSRDRTNYGYTF.

This clonotype was counted between two and nine times. V usage is TRBV6-1 and J usage is TRBJ2-7; D possibly corresponds to TRBD1 (5 bases). V gave up 9 bases and J gave up 5 bases, with 14 bases separating them. CDR1 and CDR2 (germline): MNHNS, SASEGT. This CDR3 comprises 12 residues. DNA for the CDR3: TGTGCCAGTGACAGTACTATCAACGAGCAGTACTTC. As protein: CASDSTINEQYF.

This clonotype was counted at least ten times. The DNA of the CDR3 is TGTGCCATCAGCCCGCTGGCCCTGTTCTACGAGCAGTACTTC. Protein sequence: CAISPLALFYEQYF. The V gene is TRBV10-3, the J gene TRBJ2-7; no firm D call. CDR1 is ENHRY and CDR2 is SYGVKD in the germline V gene. Trimming took 6 bases from V and 3 from J, leaving 15 bases between them. The CDR3 sequence is 14 residues long.

This clonotype was counted a few times. This chain connects TRBV12-3 or TRBV12-4 to TRBJ1-5; TRBD1 agrees at 7 bases. The CDR3 totals 13 residues. J lost 7 bases, V lost 4 bases, and 4 bases had no gene match. The CDR3 sequence: CASSWTGGQPQHF. The CDR3 DNA reads as TGTGCCAGCAGTTGGACAGGCGGGCAGCCCCAGCATTTT.

This clonotype was found many times. This rearrangement joins TRBV7-9 to TRBJ1-2; D is undetermined. Germline lookup yields CDR1 SEHNR and CDR2 FQNEAQ (reference sequence). The CDR3 sequence is 14 residues long. Between the trimmed V and J ends, which lost 6 bases and 4 bases, there was a span of 15 bases. For the CDR3, the DNA is TGTGCCAGCAGTCCAAGGGCATTTGCCTATGGCTACACCTTC. This encodes CASSPRAFAYGYTF.

This clonotype was seen ten or more times. The gene calls are TRBV12-3 or TRBV12-4 and TRBJ2-7; 7 nucleotides line up with TRBD2. V gave up 2 bases and J gave up 2 bases; unmatched junction bases: 6. The CDR3 contains 15 residues. CDR3 region: CASSLWASGPYEQYF. In nucleotides, the CDR3 is TGTGCCAGCAGTTTATGGGCTAGCGGACCCTACGAGCAGTACTTC.

The V call is TRBV27, the J call TRBJ1-1; no firm D call. Deletions cut 5 bases from V and 0 bases from J, with 7 bases between. The CDR3 contains 13 residues. Germline CDR1 MNHEY, CDR2 SMNVEV (reference sequence). The DNA for the CDR3 is TGTGCCAGCAGTACCTCTATGAACACTGAAGCTTTCTTT. This codes for CASSTSMNTEAFF.

This clonotype was detected ten times or more. The J gene is TRBJ1-1, the V gene TRBV6-5; D is uncertain. Per germline, CDR1 MNHEY and CDR2 SVGAGI. There are 15 residues in the CDR3. The V end lost 5 bases, the J end lost 4 bases, and 17 bases lay between the germline ends. The DNA for the CDR3 is TGTGCCAGCAGTCCGCCCCCACCGTTGGGCACTGAAGCTTTCTTT. This encodes CASSPPPPLGTEAFF.

This clonotype was recorded many times. The chain links TRBV6-2 or TRBV6-3 to TRBJ1-3; D is unresolved. The germline V gene encodes CDR1 MNHEY and CDR2 SVGEGT. V lost 4 bases to trimming and J lost 7 bases, with 14 bases between them. The CDR3 contains 14 residues. The CDR3 loop reads CASSFRALGNTIYF. CDR3 bases: TGTGCCAGCAGTTTCCGGGCCTTGGGCAACACCATATATTTT.

The chain joins TRBV30 to TRBJ2-7, with D perhaps matching TRBD1 (6 bases). From germline, CDR1 is GTSNPN and CDR2 SVGIG (reference sequence). This CDR3 comprises 12 residues. The V end lost 8 bases, the J end lost 12 bases, and 23 bases lay between the germline ends. The CDR3 DNA is TGTGCCCGGGATTCACAGGGTGGAGCCCCGTACTTC. This sequence encodes CARDSQGGAPYF.

Note on this clonotype: One end of the junction does not line up with germline, which may come from a read error. V gene TRBV7-2 combines with J gene TRBJ2-1, with D possibly matching TRBD1 (6 bases). CDR3 length: 12 residues. CDR1 is SGHTA and CDR2 is FQGNSA in the germline V gene. CDR3 residues: CASSPTGNEKFF. In DNA, the CDR3 is TGTGCCAGCAGCCCGACAGGCAATGAGAAGTTCTTC.

This clonotype occurred many times. The rearrangement links TRBV30 to TRBJ2-7; 7 positions agree with TRBD2. CDR3 length: 13 amino acids. The germline V gene has CDR1 GTSNPN and CDR2 SVGIG (reference sequence). V gave up 0 bases and J gave up 6 bases; unmatched junction bases: 5. The CDR3 here is CAWSVPGRSEQYF. As DNA, the CDR3 is TGTGCCTGGAGTGTACCCGGGAGGAGCGAGCAGTACTTC.

The rearrangement links TRBV12-3 or TRBV12-4 to TRBJ1-2; a possible D gene is TRBD1 (5 bases). The CDR3 totals 14 residues. V was trimmed by 3 bases and J by 4 bases, leaving 12 bases between them. The chain's CDR3 is CASSFSGQGYGYTF. The CDR3 coding sequence is TGTGCCAGCAGTTTTTCAGGACAAGGCTATGGCTACACCTTC.

The table lists this clonotype with a count of one. The chain carries TRBV12-3 or TRBV12-4 and TRBJ1-5, with a possible D match to TRBD1 (5 bases). Trimming took 5 bases from V and 3 from J, leaving 8 bases between them. This CDR3 contains 13 residues. The CDR3 DNA is TGTGCCAGCAGTGACGGGGCCAATCAGCCCCAGCATTTT. Its protein is CASSDGANQPQHF.